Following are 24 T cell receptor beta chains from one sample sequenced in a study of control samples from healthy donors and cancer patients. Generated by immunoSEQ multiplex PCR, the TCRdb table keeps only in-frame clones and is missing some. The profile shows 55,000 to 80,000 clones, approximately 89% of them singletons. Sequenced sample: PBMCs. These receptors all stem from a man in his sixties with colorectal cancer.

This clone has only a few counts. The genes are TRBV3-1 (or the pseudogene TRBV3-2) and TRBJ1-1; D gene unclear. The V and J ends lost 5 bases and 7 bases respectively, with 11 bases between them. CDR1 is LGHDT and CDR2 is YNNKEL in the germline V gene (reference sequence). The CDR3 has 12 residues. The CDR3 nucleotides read TGTGCCAGCAGCTTCCTGGGCCTTGAAGCTTTCTTT. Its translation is CASSFLGLEAFF.

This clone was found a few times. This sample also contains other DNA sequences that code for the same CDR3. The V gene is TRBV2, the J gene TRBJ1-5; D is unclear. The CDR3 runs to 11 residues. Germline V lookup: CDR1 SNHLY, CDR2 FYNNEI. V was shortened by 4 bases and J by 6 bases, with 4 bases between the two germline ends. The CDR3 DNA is TGTGCCAGCAGTGTAGGTCAGCCCCAGCATTTT. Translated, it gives CASSVGQPQHF. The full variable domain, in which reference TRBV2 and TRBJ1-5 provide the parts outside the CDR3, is EPEVTQTPSHQVTQMGQEVILRCVPISNHLYFYWYRQILGQKVEFLVSFYNNEISEKSEIFDDQFSVERPDGSNFTLKIRSTKLEDSAMYFCASSVGQPQHFGDGTRLSIL.

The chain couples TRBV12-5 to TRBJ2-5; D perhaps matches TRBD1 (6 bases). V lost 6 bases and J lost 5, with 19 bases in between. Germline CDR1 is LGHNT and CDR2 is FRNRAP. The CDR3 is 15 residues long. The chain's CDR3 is CASGTGHQGSETQYF. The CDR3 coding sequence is TGTGCTAGTGGAACGGGACACCAGGGGTCGGAGACCCAGTACTTC.

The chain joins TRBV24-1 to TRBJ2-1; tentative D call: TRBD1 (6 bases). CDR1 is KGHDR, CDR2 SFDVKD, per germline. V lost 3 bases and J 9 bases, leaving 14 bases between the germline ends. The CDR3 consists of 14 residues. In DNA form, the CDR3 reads TGTGCCACCAGTGATGCTACAGGGACGGGTGAGCAGTTCTTC. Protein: CATSDATGTGEQFF.

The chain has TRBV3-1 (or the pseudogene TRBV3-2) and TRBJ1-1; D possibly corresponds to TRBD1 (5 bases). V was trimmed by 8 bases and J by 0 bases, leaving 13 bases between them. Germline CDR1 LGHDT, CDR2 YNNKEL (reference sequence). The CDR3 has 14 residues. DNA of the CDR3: TGTGCCAGCCTCCTAAGGGGCATGAACACTGAAGCTTTCTTT. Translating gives CASLLRGMNTEAFF.

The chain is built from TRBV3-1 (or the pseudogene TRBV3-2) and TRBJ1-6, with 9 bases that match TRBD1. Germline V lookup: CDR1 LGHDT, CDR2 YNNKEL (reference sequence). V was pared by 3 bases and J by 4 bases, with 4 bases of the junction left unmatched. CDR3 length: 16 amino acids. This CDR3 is CASSQPQGAYNSPLHF. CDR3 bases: TGTGCCAGCAGCCAGCCACAGGGGGCGTATAATTCACCCCTCCACTTT.

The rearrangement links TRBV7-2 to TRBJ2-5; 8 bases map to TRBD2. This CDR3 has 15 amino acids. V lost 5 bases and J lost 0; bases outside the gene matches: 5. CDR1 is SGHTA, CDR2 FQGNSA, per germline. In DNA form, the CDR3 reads TGTGCCAGCAGCAGGGCTAGCGGGTACCAAGAGACCCAGTACTTC. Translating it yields CASSRASGYQETQYF.

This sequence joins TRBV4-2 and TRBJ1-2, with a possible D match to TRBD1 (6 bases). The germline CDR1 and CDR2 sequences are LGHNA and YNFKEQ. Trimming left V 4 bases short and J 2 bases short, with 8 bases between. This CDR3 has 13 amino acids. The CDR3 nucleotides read TGTGCCAGCAGCCCCACAGGGAACTATGGCTACACCTTC. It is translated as CASSPTGNYGYTF.

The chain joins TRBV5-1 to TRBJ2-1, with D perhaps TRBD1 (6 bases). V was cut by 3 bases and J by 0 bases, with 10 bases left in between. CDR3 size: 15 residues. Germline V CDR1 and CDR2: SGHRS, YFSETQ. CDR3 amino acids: CASSSGQNSYNEQFF. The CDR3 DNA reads TGCGCCAGCAGCTCGGGACAAAACTCCTACAATGAGCAGTTCTTC.

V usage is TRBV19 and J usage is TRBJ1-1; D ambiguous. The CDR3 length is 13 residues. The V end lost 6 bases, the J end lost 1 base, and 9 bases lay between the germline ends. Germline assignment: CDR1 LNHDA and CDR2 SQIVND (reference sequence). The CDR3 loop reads CASSSTPNTEAFF. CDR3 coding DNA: TGTGCCAGTAGCTCCACACCGAACACTGAAGCTTTCTTT.

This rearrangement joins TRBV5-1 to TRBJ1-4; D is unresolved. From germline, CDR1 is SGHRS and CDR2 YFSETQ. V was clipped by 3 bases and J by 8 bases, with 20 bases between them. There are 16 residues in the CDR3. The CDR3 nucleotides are TGCGCCAGCAGCTCTTCGATAATGGACCCCCCGGAAAAACTGTTTTTT. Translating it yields CASSSSIMDPPEKLFF. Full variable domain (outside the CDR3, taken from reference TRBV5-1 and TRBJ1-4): KAGVTQTPRYLIKTRGQQVTLSCSPISGHRSVSWYQQTPGQGLQFLFEYFSETQRNKGNFPGRFSGRQFSNSRSEMNVSTLELGDSALYLCASSSSIMDPPEKLFFGSGTQLSVL.

DNA of the CDR3: TGTGCCAGCAGTCGGGGACAGGGAGCGGCATTAAACACCATATATTTT. Its protein is CASSRGQGAALNTIYF. The rearrangement joins TRBV27 to TRBJ1-3; TRBD1 matches at 9 bases. With V trimmed by 5 bases and J by 6 bases, 11 bases remained unmatched. Looked up from germline, CDR1 is MNHEY and CDR2 is SMNVEV (reference sequence). The CDR3 totals 16 residues.

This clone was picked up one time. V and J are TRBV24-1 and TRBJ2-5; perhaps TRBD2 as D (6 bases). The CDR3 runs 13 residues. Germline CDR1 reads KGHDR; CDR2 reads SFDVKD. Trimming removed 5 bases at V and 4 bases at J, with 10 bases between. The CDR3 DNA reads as TGTGCCACCAGTGGGGGGGTTGGAGAGACCCAGTACTTC. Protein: CATSGGVGETQYF.

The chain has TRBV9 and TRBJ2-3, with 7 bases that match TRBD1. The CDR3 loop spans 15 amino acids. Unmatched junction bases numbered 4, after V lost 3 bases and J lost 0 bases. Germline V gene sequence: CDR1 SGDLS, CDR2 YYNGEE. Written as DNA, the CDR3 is TGTGCCAGCAGCGCCTGGGACAGTAGCACAGATACGCAGTATTTT. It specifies CASSAWDSSTDTQYF.

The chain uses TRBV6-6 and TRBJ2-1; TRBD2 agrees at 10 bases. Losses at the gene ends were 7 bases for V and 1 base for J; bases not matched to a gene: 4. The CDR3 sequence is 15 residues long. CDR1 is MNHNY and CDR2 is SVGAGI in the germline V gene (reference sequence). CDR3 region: CASITSGVSYNEQFF. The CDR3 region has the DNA TGTGCCAGCATAACTAGCGGGGTGTCCTACAATGAGCAGTTCTTC.

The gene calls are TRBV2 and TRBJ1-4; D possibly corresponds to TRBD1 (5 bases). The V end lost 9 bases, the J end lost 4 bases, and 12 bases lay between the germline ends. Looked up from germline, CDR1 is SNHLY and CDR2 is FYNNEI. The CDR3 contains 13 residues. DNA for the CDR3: TGTGCCAGACAGACAGACTTTAATGAAAAACTGTTTTTT. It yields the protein CARQTDFNEKLFF.

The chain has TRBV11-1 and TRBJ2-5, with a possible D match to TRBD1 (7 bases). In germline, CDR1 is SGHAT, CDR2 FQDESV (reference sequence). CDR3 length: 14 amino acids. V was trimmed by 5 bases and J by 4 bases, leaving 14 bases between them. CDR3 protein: CASSDQGGLETQYF. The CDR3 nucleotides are TGTGCCAGCAGCGACCAGGGGGGTTTAGAGACCCAGTACTTC.

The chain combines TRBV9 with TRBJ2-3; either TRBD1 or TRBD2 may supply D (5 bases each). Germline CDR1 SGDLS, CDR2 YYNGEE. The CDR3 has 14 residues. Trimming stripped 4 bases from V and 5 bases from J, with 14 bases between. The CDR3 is CASSPPGAVDTQYF. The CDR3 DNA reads TGTGCCAGCAGCCCTCCCGGGGCTGTAGATACGCAGTATTTT.

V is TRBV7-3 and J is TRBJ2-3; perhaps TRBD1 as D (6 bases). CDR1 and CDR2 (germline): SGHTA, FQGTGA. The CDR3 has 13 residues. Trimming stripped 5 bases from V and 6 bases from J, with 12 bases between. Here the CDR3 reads CASSEDRIDTQYF. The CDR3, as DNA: TGTGCCAGCAGCGAGGACAGAATCGATACGCAGTATTTT.

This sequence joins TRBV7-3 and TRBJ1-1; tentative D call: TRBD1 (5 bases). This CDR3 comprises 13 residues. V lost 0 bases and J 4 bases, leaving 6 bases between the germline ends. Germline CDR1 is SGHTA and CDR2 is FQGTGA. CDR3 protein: CASSLTGGTEAFF. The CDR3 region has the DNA TGTGCCAGCAGCTTAACGGGGGGCACTGAAGCTTTCTTT.

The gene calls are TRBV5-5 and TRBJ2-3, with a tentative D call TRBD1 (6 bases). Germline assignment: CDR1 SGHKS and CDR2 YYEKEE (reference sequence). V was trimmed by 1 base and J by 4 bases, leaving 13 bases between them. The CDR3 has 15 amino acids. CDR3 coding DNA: TGTGCCAGCAGCTTGACAGGGAATATGGCAGATACGCAGTATTTT. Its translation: CASSLTGNMADTQYF. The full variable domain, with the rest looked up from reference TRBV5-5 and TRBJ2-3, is DAGVTQSPTHLIKTRGQQVTLRCSPISGHKSVSWYQQVLGQGPQFIFQYYEKEERGRGNFPDRFSARQFPNYSSELNVNALLLGDSALYLCASSLTGNMADTQYFGPGTRLTVL.

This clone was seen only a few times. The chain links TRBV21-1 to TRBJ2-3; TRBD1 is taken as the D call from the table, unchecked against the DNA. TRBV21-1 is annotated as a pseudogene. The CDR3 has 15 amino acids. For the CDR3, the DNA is TGTGCCAGCAGCAATAGCCAGGGTTGCACAGATACGCAGTATTTT. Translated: CASSNSQGCTDTQYF.

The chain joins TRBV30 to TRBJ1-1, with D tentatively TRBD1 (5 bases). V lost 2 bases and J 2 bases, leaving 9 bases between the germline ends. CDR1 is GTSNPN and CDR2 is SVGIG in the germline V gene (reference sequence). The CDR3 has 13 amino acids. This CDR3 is CAWSFQGNTEAFF. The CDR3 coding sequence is TGTGCCTGGAGTTTTCAGGGCAACACTGAAGCTTTCTTT.

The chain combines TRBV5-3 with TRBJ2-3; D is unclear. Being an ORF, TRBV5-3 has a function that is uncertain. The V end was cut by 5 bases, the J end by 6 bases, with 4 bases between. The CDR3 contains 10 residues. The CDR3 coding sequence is TGTGCCAGAAGTGGCGATACGCAGTATTTT. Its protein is CARSGDTQYF.